Reported below is one TCR beta chain. Its antigen is as yet unknown. The data stem from a study of post-analysis software for immune sequencing data. Study-level points and caveats: TRBV5-6, TRBV5-1 and TRBV20-1 were among several TRBV segments more frequent in patients than controls.

Germline lookup yields CDR1 SNHLY and CDR2 FYNNEI. With 5 bases removed from V and 10 bases from J, the gap between germline ends came to 23 bases. This CDR3 is built from 16 residues. TCR beta cDNA libraries included unique molecular identifiers. TCRdb ran MiXCR on the PCR reads and lists one entry per CDR3 protein. The sample holds hundreds of thousands of distinct CDR3 sequences, roughly three fifths seen once. The sequence was obtained from a girl aged 2 to 10 with multiple sclerosis. The chain couples TRBV2 to TRBJ1-4; possible D gene TRBD1, 5 bases. Material for sequencing was blood. Here the CDR3 reads CASSPTTRTSGGKLFF. CDR3 in DNA: TGTGCCAGCAGTCCTACTACACGAACATCTGGGGGAAAACTGTTTTTT.